The source of this TCR beta chain is a study of shared clonotypes between healthy human individuals. Study-wide points: Generation of non-shared clonotypes was less probable than generation of clonotypes shared by all four donors. Four donors had about 5% of their naive CD4 clonotypes in common.

Germline CDR1 reads GTSNPN; CDR2 reads SVGIG (reference sequence). The CDR3 contains 13 residues. The V end was cut by 0 bases, the J end by 3 bases, with 7 bases between. TCRdb keeps only in-frame clones here, not all; method: immunoSEQ multiplex PCR. This table has some 1 million clones, 75% appearing once. About this clone: The antigen is undetermined.

This TCR came from a man younger than 35 in good health. The specimen sequenced was memory CD4+ T cells sorted from blood. Subset noted: CD45RA-negative fraction. The gene calls are TRBV30 and TRBJ2-3, with D perhaps being TRBD1 or TRBD2 (5 bases each). The CDR3 region is CAWSVGVTDTQYF. For the CDR3, the DNA is TGTGCCTGGAGTGTGGGGGTAACAGATACGCAGTATTTT.